This T cell receptor (beta chain) appears in the sequencing data of a study of regulatory T cells in long-lasting Graves disease. Study details: Recently diagnosed Graves' patients had received antithyroid drugs for under 3 months.

A note on this clonotype: The target antigen is unknown.

J lost 4 bases, V lost 1 base, and 11 bases had no gene match. Germline-derived CDR1 and CDR2 are SGDLS and YYNGEE. CDR3 length: 16 residues. Overall study findings and caveats: Preferential use of TRBV28, TRBJ1-2 and TRBJ2-5 was seen in persistent disease.

Time point in this sample: newly diagnosed GD, antithyroid drugs for less than 3 months. Generation of the TCR library employed RNA extracted from PBMCs. Investigators prepared the TCR beta libraries by applying iRepertoire HTBI primers and Arm-PCR of CDR3 regions. TCRdb itself ran the multiplex PCR reads through MiXCR, one entry per CDR3 protein. Of approximately 470,000 distinct CDR3 sequences listed, about 16% were seen once; the top ten hold more than 9%. The data also belong to a second study, concerning T cells in Graves' hyperthyroidism and ophthalmopathy. Turning to that study: Hyperthyroidism patients were newly diagnosed, had disease duration under 2 months, and were aged 18 to 65 years. When the TCR CDR3 underwent first-round RT-PCR, the HTBI primer set was used.

This TCR derives from a man aged 40-55 years with Graves disease. This chain uses TRBV9 with TRBJ2-7; 7 nucleotides align to TRBD1. This sample comprised peripheral blood mononuclear cells (PBMCs), obtained at new diagnosis, from a patient treated with antithyroid drugs. CDR3 loop: CASSVTPKGQIYEQYF. CDR3 DNA: TGTGCCAGCAGCGTAACCCCCAAGGGACAGATATACGAGCAGTACTTC. The full variable domain, its missing parts supplied by reference TRBV9 and TRBJ2-7, is DSGVTQTPKHLITATGQRVTLRCSPRSGDLSVYWYQQSLDQGLQFLIQYYNGEERAKGNILERFSAQQFPDLHSELNLSSLELGDSALYFCASSVTPKGQIYEQYFGPGTRLTVT.